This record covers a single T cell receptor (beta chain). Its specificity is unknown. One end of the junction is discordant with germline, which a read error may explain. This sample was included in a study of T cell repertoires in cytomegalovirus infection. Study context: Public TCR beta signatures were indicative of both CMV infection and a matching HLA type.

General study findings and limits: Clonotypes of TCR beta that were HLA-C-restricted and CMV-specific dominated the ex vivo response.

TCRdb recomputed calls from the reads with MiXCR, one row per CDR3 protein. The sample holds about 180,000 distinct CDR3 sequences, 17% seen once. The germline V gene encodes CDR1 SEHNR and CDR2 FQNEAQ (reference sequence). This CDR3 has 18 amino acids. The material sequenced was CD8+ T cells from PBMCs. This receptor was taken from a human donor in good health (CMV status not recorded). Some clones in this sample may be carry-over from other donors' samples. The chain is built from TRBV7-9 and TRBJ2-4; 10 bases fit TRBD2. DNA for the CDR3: TGTGCCAGCAGCCCTAGCGGGGGACCTATCCAAGCCAAAAACAGTCAGTACTTC. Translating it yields CASSPSGGPIQAKNSQYF.